Following are 24 T cell receptor beta chains from one sample sequenced in a study of regulatory T cells in long-lasting Graves disease. This sample's time point: newly diagnosed GD, antithyroid drugs for less than 3 months. Preparation of the TCR library used RNA extracted from PBMCs. According to the study, TCR beta libraries were built with iRepertoire HTBI primers and CDR3-region Arm-PCR. Via MiXCR, TCRdb re-called the multiplex PCR reads, giving one row per CDR3 protein. Of roughly 560,000 distinct CDR3 sequences listed, 9.5% to 15% are singletons. Another study also made use of these data, one on T cells in Graves' hyperthyroidism and ophthalmopathy.

The specimen was peripheral blood mononuclear cells (PBMCs), collected at new diagnosis, from a patient treated with antithyroid drugs. These receptors all come from a woman aged 25-40 years with Graves disease.

Of note for this clonotype: A much larger clonotype is one base distant, so this may be a read error. This sequence joins TRBV6-2 or TRBV6-3 and TRBJ2-1, with 7 bases identical to TRBD2. The V segment lost 4 bases and the J segment 4 bases; nucleotides outside the gene matches: 13. The CDR3 has 17 residues. Per the germline V gene, CDR1 is MNHEY and CDR2 is SVGEGT. The CDR3 here is CASSSPSIAGGYNEQFF. In nucleotides, the CDR3 is TGTGCCAGCAGTTCCCCATCTATAGCGGGCGGGTACAATGAGCAGTTCTTC.

Written as DNA, the CDR3 is TGTGCCAGCTCACCACCCTCTGGTGGTTCAGATACGCAGTATTTT. Its translation: CASSPPSGGSDTQYF. The chain has TRBV18 and TRBJ2-3; D is ambiguous. Germline V gives CDR1 KGHSH, CDR2 LQKENI. The CDR3 is 15 amino acids. The V end was cut by 0 bases, the J end by 4 bases, with 11 bases between. Supplemented by reference TRBV18 and TRBJ2-3, the full variable domain reads NAGVMQNPRHLVRRRGQEARLRCSPMKGHSHVYWYRQLPEEGLKFMVYLQKENIIDESGMPKERFSAEFPKEGPSILRIQQVVRGDSAAYFCASSPPSGGSDTQYFGPGTRLTVL.

This clonotype was counted many times. The V call is TRBV9, the J call TRBJ2-1, with 7 positions matching TRBD2. The V and J ends lost 3 bases and 13 bases, in that order; junction bases with no gene match: 10. The length of the CDR3 is 13 residues. The V gene's germline CDR1 is SGDLS and CDR2 YYNGEE. CDR3 in amino acids: CASSAGTMGSQFF. The CDR3 DNA is TGTGCCAGCAGCGCAGGGACTATGGGGTCACAGTTCTTC.

Many counts were recorded for this clonotype. The chain has TRBV6-1 and TRBJ2-1, with 7 bases identical to TRBD2. J was trimmed by 1 base and V by 7 bases; bases with no gene match: 4. The CDR3 sequence is 14 residues long. Germline V CDR1 and CDR2: MNHNS, SASEGT. CDR3 in DNA: TGTGCCAGCACTTCTAGCGGATCCTACAATGAGCAGTTCTTC. Translating it yields CASTSSGSYNEQFF.

There are many counts of this clonotype. V gene TRBV28 combines with J gene TRBJ2-7, with 9 bases fitting TRBD2. This CDR3 spans 15 amino acids. Germline V lookup: CDR1 MDHEN, CDR2 SYDVKM. Trimming took 6 bases from V and 4 from J; bases not matched to a gene: 10. CDR3 bases: TGTGCCAGCAGGTCCAGGGCTAGCGGGATGTACGAGCAGTACTTC. It translates to CASRSRASGMYEQYF.

This clonotype was seen at least ten times. The chain combines TRBV13 with TRBJ1-2; D is possibly TRBD1 (5 bases). The CDR3 is 15 amino acids. Trimming took off 5 bases at V and 4 bases at J, with 17 bases between the two ends. Per germline, CDR1 PRHDT and CDR2 FYEKMQ (reference sequence). CDR3 protein: CASSQPTDRPYGYTF. CDR3 bases: TGTGCCAGCAGCCAACCGACAGACCGACCCTATGGCTACACCTTC. The variable domain in full, with the rest retrieved from reference TRBV13 and TRBJ1-2, is AAGVIQSPRHLIKEKRETATLKCYPIPRHDTVYWYQQGPGQDPQFLISFYEKMQSDKGSIPDRFSAQQFSDYHSELNMSSLELGDSALYFCASSQPTDRPYGYTFGSGTRLTVV.

The table lists this clonotype with a few counts. The rearrangement uses TRBV12-3 or TRBV12-4 and TRBJ2-7, with a weak D call TRBD2 (5 bases). The CDR3 runs 12 residues. V shed 3 bases and J shed 6 bases, with 9 bases lying between them. DNA for the CDR3: TGTGCCAGCAGTTTCATGGCGGGCGAGCAGTACTTC. It codes for CASSFMAGEQYF.

Turning to this clonotype: It differs at one base from a far larger clone, so likely a read error. The rearrangement uses TRBV11-2 and TRBJ2-1; D unclear. Trimming pared 1 base from V and 10 bases from J, leaving 14 bases between. The CDR3 consists of 14 residues. The germline V gene encodes CDR1 SGHAT and CDR2 FQNNGV. The CDR3: CASSLGAVSYEQFF. CDR3 nucleotide sequence: TGTGCCAGCAGCTTAGGGGCCGTTTCCTACGAGCAGTTCTTC.

The chain combines TRBV20-1 with TRBJ1-2; D remains unclear. CDR3 length: 12 amino acids. Germline CDR1 reads DFQATT; CDR2 reads SNEGSKA (reference sequence). V was cut by 3 bases and J by 8 bases, with 13 bases left in between. The CDR3 region is CSARLRAIGYTF. In nucleotides, the CDR3 is TGCAGTGCTAGGTTACGGGCTATAGGCTACACCTTC.

This clonotype was recorded at least ten times. The chain uses TRBV20-1 and TRBJ2-2, with TRBD1 matching over 7 bases. The germline V gene encodes CDR1 DFQATT and CDR2 SNEGSKA (reference sequence). Trimming cost V 1 base and J 1 base; bases outside gene matches: 15. The CDR3 spans 19 residues. CDR3 sequence: CSARANPGQRPMNTGELFF. The CDR3, as DNA: TGCAGTGCTAGAGCTAATCCGGGACAGAGACCTATGAACACCGGGGAGCTGTTTTTT.

Notes on this clonotype: A read error may explain this, as a much larger clone is one base away. V gene TRBV5-1 combines with J gene TRBJ1-4; TRBD1 is a possible D gene (5 bases). The V gene lost 1 base and the J gene lost 7 bases, with 14 bases spanning the gap. Germline CDR1 reads SGHRS; CDR2 reads YFSETQ. The CDR3 loop spans 15 amino acids. The CDR3: CASSLWDPHSEKLFF. DNA of the CDR3: TGCGCCAGCAGCTTGTGGGACCCTCACAGTGAAAAACTGTTTTTT. The variable domain in full, with the rest retrieved from reference TRBV5-1 and TRBJ1-4, is KAGVTQTPRYLIKTRGQQVTLSCSPISGHRSVSWYQQTPGQGLQFLFEYFSETQRNKGNFPGRFSGRQFSNSRSEMNVSTLELGDSALYLCASSLWDPHSEKLFFGSGTQLSVL.

The J gene is TRBJ1-2, the V gene TRBV2; 9 positions match TRBD1. With 6 bases clipped from V and 0 bases from J, the junction kept 5 bases outside the gene matches. Per the germline V gene, CDR1 is SNHLY and CDR2 is FYNNEI. The CDR3 runs to 15 residues. The CDR3 region has the DNA TGTGCCAGCAGGCCGGACAGGGGCGCTAACTATGGCTACACCTTC. Translated: CASRPDRGANYGYTF.

The chain employs TRBV20-1 and TRBJ1-1; D is undetermined. Germline-derived CDR1 and CDR2 are DFQATT and SNEGSKA (reference sequence). Deletions cut 3 bases from V and 4 bases from J, with 12 bases between. This CDR3 spans 13 amino acids. The CDR3 DNA reads as TGCAGTGCTAGTCCTCCCGTAGTCACTGAAGCTTTCTTT. Its protein is CSASPPVVTEAFF.

The rearrangement uses TRBV20-1 and TRBJ1-6; D is ambiguous. Germline CDR1 DFQATT, CDR2 SNEGSKA (reference sequence). The CDR3 is made up of 14 amino acids. Trimming shortened V by 0 bases and J by 7 bases, and 10 bases separated the two germline ends. CDR3 bases: TGCAGTGCTAGAGATCCTGGCAGCAATTCACCCCTCCACTTT. Translated: CSARDPGSNSPLHF.

This clonotype was observed at least ten times. The chain combines TRBV7-9 with TRBJ2-1; D perhaps matches TRBD2 (6 bases). The CDR3 runs 13 residues. V shed 5 bases and J shed 9 bases, with 14 bases lying between them. Per germline, CDR1 SEHNR and CDR2 FQNEAQ (reference sequence). CDR3 coding DNA: TGTGCCAGCAGCAGACTAGAGGGTCTTGAGCAGTTCTTC. Protein sequence: CASSRLEGLEQFF.

This clonotype has ten or more counts. The chain recombines TRBV3-1 with TRBJ2-1, with 8 nucleotides matching TRBD1. Germline values: CDR1 LGHDT, CDR2 YNNKEL (reference sequence). The length of the CDR3 is 14 residues. Trimming cost V 4 bases and J 8 bases; bases outside gene matches: 7. This CDR3 reads CASSPRQGWYEQFF. CDR3 sequence (DNA): TGTGCCAGCAGCCCGCGACAGGGGTGGTATGAGCAGTTCTTC.

This clonotype was detected many times. The CDR3 loop is CASSYIQGIGTEAFF. DNA for the CDR3: TGTGCCAGCAGTTATATACAGGGGATCGGAACTGAAGCTTTCTTT. The V and J genes are TRBV6-2 or TRBV6-3 and TRBJ1-1, with 7 bases that match TRBD1. V shed 3 bases and J 5 bases; nucleotides not matched to a gene: 9. Germline V gene sequence: CDR1 MNHEY, CDR2 SVGEGT. CDR3 length: 15 amino acids.

In its sample, this clonotype was seen many times. J is TRBJ1-4 and V is TRBV2; D perhaps matches TRBD1 (5 bases). Germline V lookup: CDR1 SNHLY, CDR2 FYNNEI. The V and J ends lost 6 bases and 0 bases respectively, with 11 bases between them. The length of the CDR3 is 15 residues. The CDR3 reads CASRVQATTNEKLFF. The CDR3 region has the DNA TGTGCCAGCAGGGTACAGGCCACAACTAATGAAAAACTGTTTTTT.

This clonotype came up many times. V gene TRBV7-9 combines with J gene TRBJ1-1; 7 nucleotides match TRBD1. V lost 3 bases and J lost 7; bases outside the gene matches: 5. Germline V gene lookup returns CDR1 SEHNR and CDR2 FQNEAQ (reference sequence). The CDR3 length is 13 residues. CDR3 region: CASSLTGSVEAFF. For the CDR3, the DNA is TGTGCCAGCAGCTTGACAGGGTCTGTTGAAGCTTTCTTT.

This clonotype was seen only a few times. The V call is TRBV12-5, the J call TRBJ2-4; D is tentatively TRBD1 or TRBD2 (7 bases each). The germline V and J ends were trimmed by 1 base and 8 bases, with 12 bases remaining between them. Germline V CDR1 and CDR2: LGHNT, FRNRAP. This CDR3 contains 14 residues. The CDR3 region has the DNA TGTGCTAGTGGTTTGGAACAGGGGAGGGACATTCAGTACTTC. This translates into CASGLEQGRDIQYF.

In this sample, this clonotype turned up many times. The gene calls are TRBV12-3 or TRBV12-4 and TRBJ1-5; 8 bases are a match to TRBD1. The V segment lost 5 bases and the J segment 5 bases; nucleotides outside the gene matches: 5. The length of the CDR3 is 14 residues. The CDR3 DNA is TGTGCCAGCAGTCGCGGACAGGGCGATCAGCCCCAGCATTTT. This translates into CASSRGQGDQPQHF.

This clonotype was observed once. This chain connects TRBV18 to TRBJ2-5; possible D gene TRBD2, 6 bases. The J call may be faulty, since TRBJ2-1 better matches the DNA end. CDR1 KGHSH and CDR2 LQKENI come from the germline V gene. CDR3 length equals 16 residues. The CDR3 here is CASSPCGRRAGNEQFF. CDR3 nucleotides: TGTGCCAGCTCACCGTGTGGGAGGCGAGCGGGTAATGAGCAGTTCTTC.

V is TRBV6-1 and J is TRBJ2-3, with TRBD1 matching 8 bases. CDR3 size: 16 residues. The germline V gene encodes CDR1 MNHNS and CDR2 SASEGT. V shed 4 bases, J shed 4 bases, and the junction held 10 bases outside the gene matches. CDR3 amino acids: CASSVAQGAAADTQYF. The CDR3 region has the DNA TGTGCCAGCAGTGTGGCGCAGGGGGCTGCGGCAGATACGCAGTATTTT.

This clonotype was detected ten times or more. The rearrangement joins TRBV3-1 to TRBJ2-1, with D possibly matching TRBD1 (7 bases). This CDR3 contains 15 residues. The germline V and J ends were trimmed by 0 bases and 8 bases, with 14 bases remaining between them. Germline V CDR1 and CDR2: LGHDT, YNNKEL (reference sequence). CDR3: CASSQDGGRGDEQFF. DNA of the CDR3: TGTGCCAGCAGCCAAGATGGGGGCAGGGGGGATGAGCAGTTCTTC.